This T cell receptor (beta chain) was sequenced in a study of shared clonotypes between healthy human individuals. Study-wide context: A couple of female and a few male donors aged 18 to 49 were enrolled. Researchers assigned three CD4 naive, three CD4 memory, two CD8 naive and one CD8 memory plate to each donor.

Study-wide results and caveats: Rarefaction exposed incomplete sorted-subset sequencing despite large depth.

Turning to this clone: Its specificity is unknown. The same CDR3 also results from other DNA sequences found in this sample.

Per sorted-subset replicate PCR, input was 200 to 250 ng DNA, representing about 30,000 T cell genomes. Libraries were prepared by immunoSEQ multiplex PCR; TCRdb keeps only in-frame clonotypes and omits some of them. This sample carries millions of clones, around 96% of them seen once, and the ten largest clones take 0.85% to 1.3%. Selected positively for CCR7 and CD45RO-negative, naive CD8 cells excluded terminally differentiated effector memory CD45RA+ cells. CDR1 and CDR2 from the germline V gene are MGHRA and YSYEKL. This CDR3 region has 13 residues. Trimming shortened V by 5 bases and J by 4 bases, and 12 bases separated the two germline ends.

The material sequenced was naive CD8+ T cells sorted from blood. The rearrangement uses TRBV4-1 and TRBJ2-7; D call uncertain. The clonotype was recovered from a young man in good health. CDR3 bases: TGCGCCAGCAGCTTATCAAGGAGTTACGAGCAGTACTTC. Translated: CASSLSRSYEQYF.